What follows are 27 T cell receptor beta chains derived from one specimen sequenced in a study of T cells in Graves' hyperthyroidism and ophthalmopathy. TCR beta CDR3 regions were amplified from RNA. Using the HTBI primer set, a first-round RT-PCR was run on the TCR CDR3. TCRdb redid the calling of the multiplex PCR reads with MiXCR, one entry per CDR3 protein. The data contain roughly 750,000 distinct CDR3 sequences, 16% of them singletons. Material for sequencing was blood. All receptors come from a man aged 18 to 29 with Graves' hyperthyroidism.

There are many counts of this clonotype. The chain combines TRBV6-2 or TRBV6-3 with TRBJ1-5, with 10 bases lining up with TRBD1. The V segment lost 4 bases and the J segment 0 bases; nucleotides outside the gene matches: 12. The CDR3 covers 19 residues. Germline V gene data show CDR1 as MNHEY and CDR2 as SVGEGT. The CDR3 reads CASSSPGQGLWYSNQPQHF. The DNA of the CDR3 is TGTGCCAGCAGTTCTCCGGGACAGGGGCTGTGGTATAGCAATCAGCCCCAGCATTTT.

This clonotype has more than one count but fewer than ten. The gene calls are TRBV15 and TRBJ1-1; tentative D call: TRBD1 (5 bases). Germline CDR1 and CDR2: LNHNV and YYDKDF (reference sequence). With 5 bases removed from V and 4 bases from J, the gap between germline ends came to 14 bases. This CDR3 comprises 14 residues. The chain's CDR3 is CATSLGGFVTEAFF. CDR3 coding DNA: TGTGCCACCAGCCTTGGGGGATTTGTCACTGAAGCTTTCTTT.

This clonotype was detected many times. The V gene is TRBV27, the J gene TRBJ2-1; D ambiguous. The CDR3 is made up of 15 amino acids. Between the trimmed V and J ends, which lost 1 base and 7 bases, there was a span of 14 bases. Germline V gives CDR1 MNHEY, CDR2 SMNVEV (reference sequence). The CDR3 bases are TGTGCCAGCAGTTTATTTACTAATCTCCGGAATGAGCAGTTCTTC. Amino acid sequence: CASSLFTNLRNEQFF.

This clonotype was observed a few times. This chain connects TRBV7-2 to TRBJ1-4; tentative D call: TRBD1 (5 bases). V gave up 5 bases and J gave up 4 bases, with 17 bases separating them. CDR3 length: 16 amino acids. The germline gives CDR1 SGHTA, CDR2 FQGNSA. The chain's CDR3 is CASSHGGGRFNEKLFF. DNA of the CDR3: TGTGCCAGCAGCCACGGTGGGGGGAGATTTAATGAAAAACTGTTTTTT.

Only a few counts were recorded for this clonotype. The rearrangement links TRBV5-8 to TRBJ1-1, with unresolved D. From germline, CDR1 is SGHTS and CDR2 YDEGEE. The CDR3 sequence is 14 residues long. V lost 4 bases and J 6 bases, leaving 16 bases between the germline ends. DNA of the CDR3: TGTGCCAGCAGCCACCCCCCGGGCGGCGCTGAAGCTTTCTTT. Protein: CASSHPPGGAEAFF.

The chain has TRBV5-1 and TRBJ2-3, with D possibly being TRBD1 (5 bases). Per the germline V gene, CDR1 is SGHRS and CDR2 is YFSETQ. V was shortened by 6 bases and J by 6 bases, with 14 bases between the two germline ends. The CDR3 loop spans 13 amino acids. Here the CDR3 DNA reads TGCGCCAGCATGCGACAGTTGATGGATACGCAGTATTTT. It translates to CASMRQLMDTQYF.

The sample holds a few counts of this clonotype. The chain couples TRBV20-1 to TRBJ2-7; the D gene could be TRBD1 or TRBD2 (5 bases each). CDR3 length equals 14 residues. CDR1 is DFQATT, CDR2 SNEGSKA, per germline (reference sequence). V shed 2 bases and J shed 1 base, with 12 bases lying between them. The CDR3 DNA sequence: TGCAGTGCTAGACGGGGCGGAGAGTCCTACGAGCAGTACTTC. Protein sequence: CSARRGGESYEQYF.

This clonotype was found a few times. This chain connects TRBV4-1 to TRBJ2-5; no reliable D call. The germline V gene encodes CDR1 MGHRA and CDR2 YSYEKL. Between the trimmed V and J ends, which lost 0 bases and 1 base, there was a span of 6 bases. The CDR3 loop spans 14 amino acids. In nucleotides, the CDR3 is TGCGCCAGCAGCCAAGATACAGTCCAAGAGACCCAGTACTTC. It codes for CASSQDTVQETQYF.

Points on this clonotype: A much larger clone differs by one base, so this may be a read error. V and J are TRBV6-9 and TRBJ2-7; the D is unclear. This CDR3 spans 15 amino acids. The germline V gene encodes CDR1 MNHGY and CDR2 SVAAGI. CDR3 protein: CAGSYDGLRSYEQYF. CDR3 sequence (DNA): TGTGCCGGCAGTTACGACGGGCTTAGATCCTACGAGCAGTACTTC.

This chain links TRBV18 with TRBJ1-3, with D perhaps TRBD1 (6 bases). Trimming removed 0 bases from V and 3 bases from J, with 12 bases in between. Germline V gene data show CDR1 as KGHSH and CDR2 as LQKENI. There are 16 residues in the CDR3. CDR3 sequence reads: CASSPPTGAYGNTIYF. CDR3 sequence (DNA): TGTGCCAGCTCACCACCGACGGGGGCGTATGGAAACACCATATATTTT.

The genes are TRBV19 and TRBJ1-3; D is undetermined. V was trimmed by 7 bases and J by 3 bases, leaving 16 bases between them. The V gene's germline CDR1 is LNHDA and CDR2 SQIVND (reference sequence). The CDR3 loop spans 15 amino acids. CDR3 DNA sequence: TGTGCCAGTACCACGGCCAAAGTGGGTGGAAACACCATATATTTT. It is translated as CASTTAKVGGNTIYF.

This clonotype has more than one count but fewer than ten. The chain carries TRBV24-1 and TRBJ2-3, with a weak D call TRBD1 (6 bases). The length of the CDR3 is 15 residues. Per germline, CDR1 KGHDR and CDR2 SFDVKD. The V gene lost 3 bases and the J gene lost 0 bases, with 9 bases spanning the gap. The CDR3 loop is CATSDPGASTDTQYF. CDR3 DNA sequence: TGTGCCACCAGTGATCCAGGGGCAAGCACAGATACGCAGTATTTT.

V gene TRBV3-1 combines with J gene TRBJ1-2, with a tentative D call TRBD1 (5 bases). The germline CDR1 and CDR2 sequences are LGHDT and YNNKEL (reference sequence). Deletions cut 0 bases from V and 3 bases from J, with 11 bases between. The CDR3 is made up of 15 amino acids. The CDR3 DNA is TGTGCCAGCAGCCAAGATGTCGGGACCGACTATGGCTACACCTTC. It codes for CASSQDVGTDYGYTF. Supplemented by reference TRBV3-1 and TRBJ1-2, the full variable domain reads DTAVSQTPKYLVTQMGNDKSIKCEQNLGHDTMYWYKQDSKKFLKIMFSYNNKELIINETVPNRFSPKSPDKAHLNLHINSLELGDSAVYFCASSQDVGTDYGYTFGSGTRLTVV.

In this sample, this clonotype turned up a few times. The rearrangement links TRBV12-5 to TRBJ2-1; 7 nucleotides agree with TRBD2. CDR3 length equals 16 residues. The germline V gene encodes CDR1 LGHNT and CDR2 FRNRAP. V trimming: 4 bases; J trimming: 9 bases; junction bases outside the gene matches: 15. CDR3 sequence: CASGSPRAGVGVEQFF. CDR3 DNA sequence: TGTGCTAGTGGTTCACCCCGGGCGGGAGTAGGAGTTGAGCAGTTCTTC.

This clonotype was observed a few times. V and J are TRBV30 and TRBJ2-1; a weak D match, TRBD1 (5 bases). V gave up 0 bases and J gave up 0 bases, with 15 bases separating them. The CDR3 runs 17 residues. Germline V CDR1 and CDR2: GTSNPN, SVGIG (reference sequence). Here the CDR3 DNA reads TGTGCCTGGAGTGTTACCGTAACAGGCTTCTCCTACAATGAGCAGTTCTTC. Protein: CAWSVTVTGFSYNEQFF.

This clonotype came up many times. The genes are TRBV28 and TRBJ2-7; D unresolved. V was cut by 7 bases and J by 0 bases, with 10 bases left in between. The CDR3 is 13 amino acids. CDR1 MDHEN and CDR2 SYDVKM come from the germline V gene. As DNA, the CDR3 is TGTGCCAGCATAGACATCCGCTCCTACGAGCAGTACTTC. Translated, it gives CASIDIRSYEQYF. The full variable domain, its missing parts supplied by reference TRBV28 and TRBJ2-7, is DVKVTQSSRYLVKRTGEKVFLECVQDMDHENMFWYRQDPGLGLRLIYFSYDVKMKEKGDIPEGYSVSREKKERFSLILESASTNQTSMYLCASIDIRSYEQYFGPGTRLTVT.

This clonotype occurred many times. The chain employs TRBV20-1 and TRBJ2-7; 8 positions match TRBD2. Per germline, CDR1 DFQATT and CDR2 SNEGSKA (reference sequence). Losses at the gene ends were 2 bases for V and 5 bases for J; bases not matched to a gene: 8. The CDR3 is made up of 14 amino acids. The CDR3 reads CSARRQRESHEQYF. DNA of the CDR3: TGCAGTGCTAGAAGGCAGCGGGAGTCCCACGAGCAGTACTTC.

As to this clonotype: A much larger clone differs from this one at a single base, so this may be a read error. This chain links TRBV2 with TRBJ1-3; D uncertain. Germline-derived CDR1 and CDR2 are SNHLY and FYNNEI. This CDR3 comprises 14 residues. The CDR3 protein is CASSVKGSGNTIHF. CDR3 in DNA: TGTGCCAGCAGTGTGAAGGGCTCTGGAAACACCATACATTTT.

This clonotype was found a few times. The CDR3 DNA reads TGTGCCAGCAGGACCGAGGGCACCGGGGAGCTGTTTTTT. Its protein is CASRTEGTGELFF. V usage is TRBV6-2 or TRBV6-3 and J usage is TRBJ2-2; weak D call: TRBD2 (5 bases). The CDR3 spans 13 residues. Trimming took 6 bases from V and 4 from J, leaving 9 bases between them. Germline V CDR1 and CDR2: MNHEY, SVGEGT.

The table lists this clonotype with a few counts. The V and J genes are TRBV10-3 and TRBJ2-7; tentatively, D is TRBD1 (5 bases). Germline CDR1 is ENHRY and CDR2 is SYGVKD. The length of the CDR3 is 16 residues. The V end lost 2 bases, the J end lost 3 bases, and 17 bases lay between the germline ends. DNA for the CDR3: TGTGCCATCAGTGAGCCGGACACAGGCCTCTACTACGAGCAGTACTTC. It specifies CAISEPDTGLYYEQYF.

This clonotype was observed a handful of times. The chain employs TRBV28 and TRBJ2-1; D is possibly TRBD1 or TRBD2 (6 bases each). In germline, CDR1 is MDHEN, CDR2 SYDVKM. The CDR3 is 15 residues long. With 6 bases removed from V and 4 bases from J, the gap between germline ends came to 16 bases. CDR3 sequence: CASRLGGGGYNEQFF. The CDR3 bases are TGTGCCAGCAGGCTCGGGGGCGGCGGGTACAATGAGCAGTTCTTC.

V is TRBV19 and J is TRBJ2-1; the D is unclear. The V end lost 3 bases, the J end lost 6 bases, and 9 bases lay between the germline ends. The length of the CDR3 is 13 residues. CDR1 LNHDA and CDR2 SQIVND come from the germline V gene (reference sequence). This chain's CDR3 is CASSMGILNEQFF. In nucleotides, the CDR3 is TGTGCCAGTAGTATGGGGATTCTCAATGAGCAGTTCTTC.

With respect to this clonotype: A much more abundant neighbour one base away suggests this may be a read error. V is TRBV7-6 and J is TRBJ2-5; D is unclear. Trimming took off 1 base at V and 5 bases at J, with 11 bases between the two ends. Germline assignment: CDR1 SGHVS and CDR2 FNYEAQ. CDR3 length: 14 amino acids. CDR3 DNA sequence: TGTGCCAGCAGCTTAGGGCCGCGCGCGGAGACCCAGTACTTC. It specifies CASSLGPRAETQYF.

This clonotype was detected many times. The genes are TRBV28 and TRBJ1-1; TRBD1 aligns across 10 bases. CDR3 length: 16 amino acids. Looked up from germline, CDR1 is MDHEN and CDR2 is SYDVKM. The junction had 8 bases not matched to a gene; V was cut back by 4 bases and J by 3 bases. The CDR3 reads CASSSTTGGEYTEAFF. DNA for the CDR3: TGTGCCAGCAGTTCCACGACAGGGGGCGAGTACACTGAAGCTTTCTTT.

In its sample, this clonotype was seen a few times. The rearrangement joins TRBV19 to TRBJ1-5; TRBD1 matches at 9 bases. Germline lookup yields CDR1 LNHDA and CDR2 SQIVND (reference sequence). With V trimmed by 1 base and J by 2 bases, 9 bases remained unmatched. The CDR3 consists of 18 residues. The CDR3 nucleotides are TGTGCCAGTAGTATAGCCCGAGGGGGACAGGGCCGCAATCAGCCCCAGCATTTT. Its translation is CASSIARGGQGRNQPQHF.

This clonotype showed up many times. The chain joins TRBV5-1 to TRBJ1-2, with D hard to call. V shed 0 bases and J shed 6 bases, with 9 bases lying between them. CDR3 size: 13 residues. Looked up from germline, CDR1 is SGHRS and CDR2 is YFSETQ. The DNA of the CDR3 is TGCGCCAGCAGCTTGGCCCAGGATGATGGCTACACCTTC. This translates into CASSLAQDDGYTF.

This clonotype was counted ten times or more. This chain's CDR3 is CASSLPSGPEAFF. CDR3 sequence (DNA): TGTGCCAGCAGCTTACCATCCGGGCCTGAAGCTTTCTTT. The rearrangement joins TRBV7-9 to TRBJ1-1, with D uncertain. The CDR3 length is 13 residues. V was clipped by 2 bases and J by 6 bases, with 10 bases between them. Germline V gene lookup returns CDR1 SEHNR and CDR2 FQNEAQ (reference sequence).